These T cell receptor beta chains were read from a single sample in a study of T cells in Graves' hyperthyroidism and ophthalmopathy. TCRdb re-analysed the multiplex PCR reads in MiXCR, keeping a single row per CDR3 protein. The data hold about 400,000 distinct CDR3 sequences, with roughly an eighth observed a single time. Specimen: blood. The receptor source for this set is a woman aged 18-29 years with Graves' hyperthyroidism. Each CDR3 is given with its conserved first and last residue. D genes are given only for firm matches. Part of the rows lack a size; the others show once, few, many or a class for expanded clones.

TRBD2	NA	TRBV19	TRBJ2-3	TGTGCCAGTAGTAAGGGTTACGCTAGCGGGAGGCCCCCAGATACGCAGTATTTT	CASSKGYASGRPPDTQYF
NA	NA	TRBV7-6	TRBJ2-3	TGTGCCAGCAGCCAGACGGCTAGCACAGATACGCAGTATTTT	CASSQTASTDTQYF
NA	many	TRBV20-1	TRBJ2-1	TGCAGTGCTCACGACCCGGTGCGTGAGCAGTTCTTC	CSAHDPVREQFF
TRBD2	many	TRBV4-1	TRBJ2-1	TGCGCCAGCAGCCAAGGACTAGCGGGAAACAATGAGCAGTTCTTC	CASSQGLAGNNEQFF
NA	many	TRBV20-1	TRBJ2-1	TGCAGTGCTAGAGCTGGGACTTCCTACAATGAGCAGTTCTTC	CSARAGTSYNEQFF
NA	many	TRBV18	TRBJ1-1	TGTGCCAGCTCATTAGGGGCGTACACTGAAGCTTTCTTT	CASSLGAYTEAFF
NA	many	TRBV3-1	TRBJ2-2	TGTGCCAGCAGCCAGTACACCGGGGAGCTGTTTTTT	CASSQYTGELFF
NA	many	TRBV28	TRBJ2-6	TGTGCCAGCAGTGGGGGACGAGGATCTAGGGCCAACGTCCTGACTTTC	CASSGGRGSRANVLTF
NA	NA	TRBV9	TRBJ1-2	TGTGCCAGCGGGGGAGGGGGTGGTTATGGCTACACCTTC	CASGGGGGYGYTF
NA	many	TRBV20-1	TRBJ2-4	TGCAGCGTCGAGGGGAGGACCAAAAACATTCAGTACTTC	CSVEGRTKNIQYF
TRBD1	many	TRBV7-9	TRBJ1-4	TGTGCCAGCAGCATGACAGGGAGTTTTAATGAAAAACTGTTTTTT	CASSMTGSFNEKLFF